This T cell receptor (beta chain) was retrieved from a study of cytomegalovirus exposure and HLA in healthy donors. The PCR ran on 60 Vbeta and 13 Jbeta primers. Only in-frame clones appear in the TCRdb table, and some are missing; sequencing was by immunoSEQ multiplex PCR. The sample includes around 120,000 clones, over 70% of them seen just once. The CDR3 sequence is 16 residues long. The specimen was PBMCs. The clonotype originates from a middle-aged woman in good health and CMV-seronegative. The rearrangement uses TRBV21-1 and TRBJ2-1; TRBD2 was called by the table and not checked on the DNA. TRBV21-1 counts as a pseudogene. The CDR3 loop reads CASTKRSGLPYNEQFF. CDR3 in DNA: TGTGCCAGCACCAAGAGGAGCGGCCTTCCCTACAATGAGCAGTTCTTC.